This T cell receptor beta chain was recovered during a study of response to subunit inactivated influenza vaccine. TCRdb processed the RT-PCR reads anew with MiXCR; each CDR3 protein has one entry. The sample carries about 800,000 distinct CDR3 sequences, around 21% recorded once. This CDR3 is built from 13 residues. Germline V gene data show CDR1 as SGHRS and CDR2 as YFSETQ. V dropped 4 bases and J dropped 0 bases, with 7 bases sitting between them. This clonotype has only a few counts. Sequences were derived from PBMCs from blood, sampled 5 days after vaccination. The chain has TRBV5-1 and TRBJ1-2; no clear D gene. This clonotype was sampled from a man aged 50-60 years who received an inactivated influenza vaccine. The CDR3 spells CASSADPNYGYTF. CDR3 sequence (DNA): TGCGCCAGCAGCGCTGATCCTAACTATGGCTACACCTTC. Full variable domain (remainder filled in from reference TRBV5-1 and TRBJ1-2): KAGVTQTPRYLIKTRGQQVTLSCSPISGHRSVSWYQQTPGQGLQFLFEYFSETQRNKGNFPGRFSGRQFSNSRSEMNVSTLELGDSALYLCASSADPNYGYTFGSGTRLTVV.